Listed below are T cell receptor beta chains from one sample, sequenced in a study of T cell repertoires in cytomegalovirus infection. TCRdb processed the reads anew with MiXCR; each CDR3 protein has one entry. The top ten hold roughly a quarter of the sample, which has under 600,000 distinct CDR3 sequences, 16% seen once. Sequencing was carried out using CD8+ T cells from PBMCs. The receptors shown here come from a human donor in good health (CMV status not recorded). Some clones in this sample may be carry-over from other donors' samples. The CDR3 runs from the conserved cysteine through the conserved F or W. A D gene is named only where the DNA matches it firmly. Not every row has a clone size; where given, it reads once, few, many or a size class.

d_gene: TRBD2; j_gene: TRBJ2-2; v_gene: TRBV12-5; abundance: many; CDR3aa: CASGLALAGAANTGELFF; CDR3nt: TGTGCTAGTGGTTTGGCCCTAGCGGGGGCCGCGAACACCGGGGAGCTGTTTTTT
d_gene: TRBD2; j_gene: TRBJ2-1; v_gene: TRBV6-2/TRBV6-3; abundance: many; CDR3aa: CASSHSRAGENNEQFF; CDR3nt: TGTGCCAGCAGTCATTCCAGGGCGGGAGAGAACAATGAGCAGTTCTTC
d_gene: -; j_gene: TRBJ2-1; v_gene: TRBV18; abundance: -; CDR3aa: CASSPAYLTGNEQFF; CDR3nt: TGTGCCAGCTCACCCGCCTACCTGACGGGCAATGAGCAGTTCTTC
d_gene: TRBD2; j_gene: TRBJ2-1; v_gene: TRBV15; abundance: few; CDR3aa: CATRRGRDEQFF; CDR3nt: TGTGCCACCAGGCGCGGGAGGGATGAGCAGTTCTTC
d_gene: TRBD1; j_gene: TRBJ2-1; v_gene: TRBV11-2; abundance: many; CDR3aa: CASSPPGQHFNEQFF; CDR3nt: TGTGCCAGCAGTCCCCCGGGACAGCACTTCAATGAGCAGTTCTTC
d_gene: TRBD1; j_gene: TRBJ2-1; v_gene: TRBV27; abundance: -; CDR3aa: CASTHRWTGDGTVQFF; CDR3nt: TGTGCCAGCACCCACCGTTGGACAGGCGATGGTACAGTGCAGTTCTTC
d_gene: -; j_gene: TRBJ1-2; v_gene: TRBV3-1; abundance: -; CDR3aa: CACSHEGKLPGYTF; CDR3nt: TGTGCCTGCAGCCATGAAGGCAAGCTCCCTGGGTACACCTTC
d_gene: -; j_gene: TRBJ1-3; v_gene: TRBV7-6; abundance: many; CDR3aa: CASSLEVAEYSGNTIYF; CDR3nt: TGTGCCAGCAGCTTAGAGGTAGCAGAATACTCTGGAAACACCATATATTTT
d_gene: -; j_gene: TRBJ2-7; v_gene: TRBV13; abundance: -; CDR3aa: CASKTGRYTYEQYF; CDR3nt: TGTGCCAGCAAAACGGGCAGGTACACCTACGAGCAGTACTTC
d_gene: -; j_gene: TRBJ1-1; v_gene: TRBV19; abundance: many; CDR3aa: CASSISLGRETEAFF; CDR3nt: TGTGCCAGTAGTATATCGCTGGGCAGGGAGACTGAAGCTTTCTTT
d_gene: -; j_gene: TRBJ1-2; v_gene: TRBV10-2; abundance: few; CDR3aa: CASSEVTVVPQYGYTF; CDR3nt: TGCGCCAGCAGTGAAGTAACCGTAGTCCCTCAGTATGGCTACACCTTC
d_gene: -; j_gene: TRBJ2-7; v_gene: TRBV12-3/TRBV12-4; abundance: many; CDR3aa: CASSPDREQYF; CDR3nt: TGTGCCAGCAGTCCAGACAGGGAGCAGTACTTC
d_gene: TRBD1; j_gene: TRBJ1-1; v_gene: TRBV5-1; abundance: -; CDR3aa: CASSRTGQNTEAFF; CDR3nt: TGCGCCAGCAGCAGGACAGGCCAGAACACTGAAGCTTTCTTT
d_gene: -; j_gene: TRBJ2-7; v_gene: TRBV4-1; abundance: few; CDR3aa: CASSPWGRDNYEQYF; CDR3nt: TGCGCCAGCAGTCCTTGGGGTCGGGACAACTACGAGCAGTACTTC
d_gene: -; j_gene: TRBJ2-1; v_gene: TRBV2; abundance: few; CDR3aa: CARNGPYNEQFF; CDR3nt: TGTGCCAGAAATGGGCCCTACAATGAGCAGTTCTTC
d_gene: -; j_gene: TRBJ1-5; v_gene: TRBV5-4; abundance: -; CDR3aa: CASSQNPPGPPEPQHF; CDR3nt: TGTGCCAGTTCCCAAAACCCTCCGGGACCCCCTGAGCCCCAGCATTTT
d_gene: -; j_gene: TRBJ1-2; v_gene: TRBV7-9; abundance: many; CDR3aa: CASSLTREEYGYTF; CDR3nt: TGTGCCAGCAGCTTAACCAGGGAGGAGTATGGCTACACCTTC
d_gene: TRBD1; j_gene: TRBJ2-5; v_gene: TRBV7-9; abundance: many; CDR3aa: CASSLETGVETQYF; CDR3nt: TGTGCCAGCAGCTTAGAGACAGGGGTCGAGACCCAGTACTTC
d_gene: TRBD2; j_gene: TRBJ2-5; v_gene: TRBV6-1; abundance: -; CDR3aa: CASTAGLAGSTQYF; CDR3nt: TGTGCCAGCACCGCGGGACTAGCGGGGAGTACCCAGTACTTC
d_gene: TRBD2; j_gene: TRBJ2-7; v_gene: TRBV9; abundance: -; CDR3aa: CASSGSGRVDEQYF; CDR3nt: TGTGCCAGCAGCGGGAGCGGGAGGGTAGACGAGCAGTACTTC
d_gene: TRBD2; j_gene: TRBJ2-3; v_gene: TRBV27; abundance: -; CDR3aa: CVSSLLGTSGDTQYF; CDR3nt: TGTGTCAGCAGTCTTCTCGGGACTAGCGGAGATACGCAGTATTTT
d_gene: -; j_gene: TRBJ1-5; v_gene: TRBV6-2/TRBV6-3; abundance: many; CDR3aa: CASSLTGRFYSNQPQHF; CDR3nt: TGTGCCAGCAGTTTGACAGGACGCTTTTATAGCAATCAGCCCCAGCATTTT
d_gene: -; j_gene: TRBJ2-3; v_gene: TRBV24-1; abundance: few; CDR3aa: CATRGPAADTQYF; CDR3nt: TGTGCCACCAGGGGACCGGCCGCAGATACGCAGTATTTT
d_gene: TRBD1; j_gene: TRBJ2-7; v_gene: TRBV12-3/TRBV12-4; abundance: many; CDR3aa: CASSWETGASYEQYF; CDR3nt: TGTGCCAGCAGCTGGGAGACAGGGGCCTCCTACGAGCAGTACTTC
d_gene: -; j_gene: TRBJ1-3; v_gene: TRBV7-4; abundance: few; CDR3aa: CASSFDTGDTIYF; CDR3nt: TGTGCCAGCAGCTTTGACACCGGAGACACCATATATTTT
d_gene: -; j_gene: TRBJ2-7; v_gene: TRBV7-9; abundance: -; CDR3aa: CASSYEGSAYEQYF; CDR3nt: TGTGCCAGCAGCTACGAAGGGTCAGCCTACGAGCAGTACTTC
d_gene: -; j_gene: TRBJ1-2; v_gene: TRBV27; abundance: few; CDR3aa: CASSFLQGIKGPYGYTF; CDR3nt: TGTGCCAGCAGTTTCCTACAGGGTATTAAGGGTCCTTATGGCTACACCTTC